A selection of T cell receptor beta chains follows, all from one sample in a study of Ad26.COV2.S vaccination and SARS-CoV-2 variants. The assay was immunoSEQ multiplex PCR, and TCRdb's table has in-frame clones only and misses some. The sample has roughly 330,000 clones, roughly nine tenths seen once. The sample was peripheral blood, taken in a trial of Ad26.COV2.S vaccine versus placebo. All receptors come from a person aged 18-60 years who received the Ad26.COV2.S COVID-19 vaccine or a placebo. CDR3s include the opening cysteine and the closing phenylalanine or tryptophan. The D gene is left open where the match is weak.

cdr3_aa v_call d_call j_call
CASSPPGSGANVLTF TRBV18 NA TRBJ2-6
CASSPWTVYEQYF TRBV5-6 NA TRBJ2-7
CASSHQTAPSGYTF TRBV3-1/TRBV3-2 NA TRBJ1-2
CASSQAGTGELGYGYTF TRBV4-3 TRBD1 TRBJ1-2
CASSIWREYGYTF TRBV19 NA TRBJ1-2
CASSLAYTETQYF TRBV7-2 NA TRBJ2-5
CASSYTTNSLYGYTF TRBV6-5 NA TRBJ1-2
CASSMVLGVSTEAFF TRBV19 NA TRBJ1-1
CASSPSVNGGQLFF TRBV9 NA TRBJ1-4
CASSFSSGGAYNEQFF TRBV7-6 TRBD2 TRBJ2-1
CASSVWSGPYLYGYTF TRBV9 NA TRBJ1-2
CASSWDSGGFGYTF TRBV7-9 NA TRBJ1-2
CASSPGQGNMEAFF TRBV7-2 TRBD1 TRBJ1-1
CASSLGQGAGNEQFF TRBV5-1 TRBD1 TRBJ2-1
CASSPRGGVDSPLHF TRBV5-1 NA TRBJ1-6
CASRPAGAAQETQYF TRBV5-4 NA TRBJ2-5
CASSLAIQGSEAFF TRBV7-6 NA TRBJ1-1
CATSDLQTGRAGELFF TRBV24-1 TRBD1 TRBJ2-2
CASSSVWGATDTQYF TRBV19 NA TRBJ2-3
CASSLTGSAEAFF TRBV5-5 NA TRBJ1-1
CASSYLSGQGYEQFF TRBV6-2/TRBV6-3 TRBD1 TRBJ2-1
CASSNRDTSGNTIYF TRBV21-1 NA TRBJ1-3